This TCR beta chain comes out of a study of blood T cells in healthy people across ages. Overall study findings and caveats: Estimated diversity, derived from one million T cells, was regarded as an underestimate.

Every participating donor contributed 8 to 10 milliliters of peripheral blood through a draw. With 1 base clipped from V and 2 bases from J, the junction kept 6 bases outside the gene matches. The CDR3 length is 16 residues. CDR1 and CDR2 (germline): PRHDT, FYEKMQ (reference sequence). For the second PCR, which ran for roughly 7 to 11 cycles, a sample-barcoded 5' primer and a J-beta primer mix were used. TCRdb redid the calling of the 5' RACE reads with MiXCR, one entry per CDR3 protein. This repertoire shows 850,000 to 1,000,000 distinct CDR3 sequences, 51% found once; its top ten account for 20% to 25%. On this clonotype itself: Its specificity is unknown.

V usage is TRBV13 and J usage is TRBJ2-3; 7 bases agree with TRBD2. The sequenced sample was blood. This sequence was found in a woman aged 60-75 years in good health. CDR3 loop: CASSLAAGMTTDTQYF. DNA for the CDR3: TGTGCCAGCAGCTTAGCAGCGGGGATGACCACAGATACGCAGTATTTT.